Below, one T cell receptor beta chain is given with its context. Antigen specificity is unknown. With V trimmed by 2 bases and J by 5 bases, 3 bases remained unmatched. This CDR3 is 15 amino acids long. The V gene's germline CDR1 is MNHNY and CDR2 SVGAGI (reference sequence). 60 Vbeta and 13 Jbeta primers were used in PCR. This table comes from immunoSEQ multiplex PCR, and its TCRdb copy is limited to in-frame clones, with some not included. This sample contains about 87,000 clones. This specimen belongs to a study of cytomegalovirus exposure and HLA in healthy donors. Findings of the study overall: Upon later analysis, TCR association rates were observed to vary by HLA locus, being highest for DRB1 and lowest for HLA-C. Productive status was seen about 90% or about 30% of the time for most TCR beta V segments in an earlier analysis. The study flagged 150 to 200 TCR beta chains as cytomegalovirus-associated.

Sample: PBMCs. The chain recombines TRBV6-6 with TRBJ2-3; 11 bases map to TRBD1. The TCR sequence derives from a man aged 50-60 years in good health and CMV-seropositive. Here the CDR3 DNA reads TGTGCCAGCAGTTACGGGGGACAGGGGGAAGATACGCAGTATTTT. Protein: CASSYGGQGEDTQYF.